The entry below gives a single T cell receptor (beta chain) sequence along with its context. Patients from Seattle were sampled longitudinally, starting during active infection. This entry comes from a study of blood T cell repertoires in COVID-19. As for the study in general: COVID-19 samples collected from the United States, Italy and Spain covered acute and convalescent phases. T cells, B-cell-depleted T cells, or PBMCs supplied cDNA or gDNA.

CDR1 MNHEY and CDR2 SVGAGI come from the germline V gene. Trimming took 8 bases from V and 0 from J, leaving 10 bases between them. This CDR3 has 13 amino acids. Authors' data handling: Estimation of nucleated cell counts was performed using reference gene primer amplification. The protocol was immunoSEQ multiplex PCR, while the TCRdb copy is restricted to in-frame clones and leaves out a portion. The V and J calls and clone size come from that table; D and trimming were worked out from the DNA. The profile shows almost 400,000 clones, around 87% of them singletons. Sample: peripheral blood. The chain carries TRBV6-5 and TRBJ1-1; the D gene is possibly TRBD1 (6 bases). This TCR was sampled from a woman in her sixties or seventies with COVID-19, enrolled during active disease. The DNA of the CDR3 is TGTGCCAGCTCCCCAGGGGTGAACACTGAAGCTTTCTTT. It encodes CASSPGVNTEAFF.